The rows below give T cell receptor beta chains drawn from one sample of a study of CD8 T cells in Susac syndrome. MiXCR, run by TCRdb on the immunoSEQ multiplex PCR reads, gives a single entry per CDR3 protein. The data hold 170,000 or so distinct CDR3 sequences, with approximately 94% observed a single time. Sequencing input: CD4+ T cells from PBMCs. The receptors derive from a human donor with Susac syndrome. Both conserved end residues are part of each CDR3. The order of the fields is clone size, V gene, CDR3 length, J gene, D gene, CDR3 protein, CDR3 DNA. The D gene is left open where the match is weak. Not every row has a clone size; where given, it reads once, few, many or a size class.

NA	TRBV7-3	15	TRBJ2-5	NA	CASSPTQGRIETQYF	TGTGCCAGCAGCCCAACCCAGGGCCGGATAGAGACCCAGTACTTC
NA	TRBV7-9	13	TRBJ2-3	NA	CASSHGGTDTQYF	TGTGCCAGCAGCCACGGGGGTACAGATACGCAGTATTTT
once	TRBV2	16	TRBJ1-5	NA	CASSEGLGQKNQPQHF	TGTGCCAGCAGTGAGGGTCTGGGGCAGAAAAATCAGCCCCAGCATTTT
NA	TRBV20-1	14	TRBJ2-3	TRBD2	CSARLAGEPDTQYF	TGCAGTGCAAGACTAGCGGGAGAGCCAGATACGCAGTATTTT
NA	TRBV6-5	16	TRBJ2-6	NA	CASSYQTRSGANVLTF	TGTGCCAGCAGTTACCAGACTAGATCTGGGGCCAACGTCCTGACTTTC
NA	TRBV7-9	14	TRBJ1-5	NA	CASSLEPGGQPQHF	TGTGCCAGCAGCTTAGAGCCGGGAGGACAGCCCCAGCATTTT
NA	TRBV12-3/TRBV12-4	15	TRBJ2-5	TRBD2	CASSLSTSTQETQYF	TGTGCCAGCAGTTTATCGACTAGCACCCAAGAGACCCAGTACTTC
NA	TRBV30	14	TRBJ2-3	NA	CAWSFSEGQDTQYF	TGTGCCTGGAGTTTCTCGGAGGGCCAAGATACGCAGTATTTT
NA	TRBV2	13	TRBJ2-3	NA	CASSERVPDTQYF	TGTGCCAGCAGTGAACGGGTTCCAGATACGCAGTATTTT
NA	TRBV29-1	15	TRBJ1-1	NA	CSVMLSPGPYTEAFF	TGCAGCGTGATGTTGAGCCCAGGGCCGTACACTGAAGCTTTCTTT
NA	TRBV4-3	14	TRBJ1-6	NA	CASSHRQANSPLHF	TGCGCCAGCAGCCACCGACAGGCTAATTCACCCCTCCACTTT
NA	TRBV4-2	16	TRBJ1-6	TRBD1	CASSQDPGQRTSPLHF	TGTGCCAGCAGCCAAGATCCGGGACAGAGGACCTCACCCCTCCACTTT
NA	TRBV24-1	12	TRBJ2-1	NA	CATGLSVNEQFF	TGTGCCACTGGACTGAGTGTCAATGAGCAGTTCTTC
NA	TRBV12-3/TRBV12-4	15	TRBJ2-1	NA	CASSFVPGLNNEQFF	TGTGCCAGCAGTTTTGTCCCAGGGTTGAACAATGAGCAGTTCTTC
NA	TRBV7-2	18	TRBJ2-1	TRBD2	CASSLAGLAGGGYNEQFF	TGTGCCAGCAGCTTAGCGGGGCTAGCGGGAGGGGGGTACAATGAGCAGTTCTTC
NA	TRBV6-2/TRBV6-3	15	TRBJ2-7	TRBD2	CASSYTAGGPYEQYF	TGTGCCAGCAGTTACACGGCGGGAGGGCCCTACGAGCAGTACTTC
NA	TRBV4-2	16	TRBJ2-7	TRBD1	CASSPTRTGVGNEQYF	TGTGCCAGCAGCCCAACCAGGACAGGGGTGGGCAACGAGCAGTACTTC
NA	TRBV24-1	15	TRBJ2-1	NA	CATSDRGSSYNEQFF	TGTGCCACCAGTGATAGGGGGAGCTCCTACAATGAGCAGTTCTTC
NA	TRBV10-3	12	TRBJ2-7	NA	CAISAREYEQYF	TGTGCCATCAGTGCCCGGGAGTACGAGCAGTACTTC
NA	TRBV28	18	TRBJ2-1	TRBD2	CASSLWASGSGNYNEQFF	TGTGCCAGCAGTTTATGGGCTAGCGGGAGTGGGAACTACAATGAGCAGTTCTTC
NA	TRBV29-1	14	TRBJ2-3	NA	CSVKTNKGTDTQYF	TGCAGCGTAAAGACGAATAAAGGCACAGATACGCAGTATTTT
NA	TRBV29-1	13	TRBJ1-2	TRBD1	CSVGQGGGYGYTF	TGCAGCGTGGGACAGGGCGGGGGCTATGGCTACACCTTC